These 29 T cell receptor beta chains were all obtained from the same sample, sequenced in a study of T cells in Graves' hyperthyroidism and ophthalmopathy. Regions amplified from RNA transcripts were the TCR beta CDR3 regions. A set of HTBI primers served as the primers for a first-round RT-PCR of the TCR CDR3. MiXCR was run by TCRdb on the multiplex PCR reads, yielding one entry per CDR3 protein. The sample shows roughly 300,000 distinct CDR3 sequences, more than 11% of them seen only once. Sequenced material: blood. These receptors came from a woman between 25 and 40 years old with Graves' hyperthyroidism.

The V gene is TRBV24-1, the J gene TRBJ2-1; TRBD1 matches 12 bases. Looked up from germline, CDR1 is KGHDR and CDR2 is SFDVKD. The junction had 6 bases not matched to a gene; V was cut back by 3 bases and J by 7 bases. CDR3 length: 16 amino acids. As DNA, the CDR3 is TGTGCCACCAGTGATCGGGACAGGGGGCGCGGTAATGAGCAGTTCTTC. This gives the protein CATSDRDRGRGNEQFF.

This clonotype was seen repeatedly, ten times or more. The V and J genes are TRBV28 and TRBJ1-6, with a tentative D call TRBD1 (5 bases). Trimming stripped 7 bases from V and 8 bases from J, with 6 bases between. Germline lookup yields CDR1 MDHEN and CDR2 SYDVKM. This CDR3 has 11 amino acids. The CDR3 sequence is CASTQDSPLHF. Here the CDR3 DNA reads TGTGCCAGCACACAGGATTCACCCCTCCACTTT. Supplemented by reference TRBV28 and TRBJ1-6, the full variable domain reads DVKVTQSSRYLVKRTGEKVFLECVQDMDHENMFWYRQDPGLGLRLIYFSYDVKMKEKGDIPEGYSVSREKKERFSLILESASTNQTSMYLCASTQDSPLHFGNGTRLTVT.

In its sample, this clonotype was seen a few times. The chain carries TRBV30 and TRBJ1-1; D is possibly TRBD1 (6 bases). Trimming stripped 6 bases from V and 8 bases from J, with 19 bases between. CDR3 size: 13 residues. CDR1 is GTSNPN, CDR2 SVGIG, per germline (reference sequence). Here the CDR3 DNA reads TGTGCCTGCCAACTGGGACACATCTTCGAAGCTTTCTTT. It encodes CACQLGHIFEAFF.

This clonotype was found many times. The chain employs TRBV6-1 and TRBJ2-7; tentatively, D is TRBD1 (6 bases). This CDR3 spans 14 amino acids. CDR1 is MNHNS and CDR2 is SASEGT in the germline V gene. Deletions cut 2 bases from V and 5 bases from J, with 13 bases between. CDR3 sequence reads: CASSERGTPHEQYF. CDR3 DNA sequence: TGTGCCAGCAGTGAAAGGGGGACCCCCCACGAGCAGTACTTC.

This clonotype was observed at least ten times. The gene calls are TRBV28 and TRBJ2-1; 7 bases agree with TRBD1. Losses at the gene ends were 6 bases for V and 4 bases for J; bases not matched to a gene: 6. The CDR3 consists of 14 residues. Per germline, CDR1 MDHEN and CDR2 SYDVKM. The CDR3, as DNA: TGTGCCAGCAGCAGTCCGGGACAGTACAATGAGCAGTTCTTC. Its translation: CASSSPGQYNEQFF.

This chain links TRBV20-1 with TRBJ2-7, with D tentatively TRBD1 or TRBD2 (7 bases each). The germline CDR1 and CDR2 sequences are DFQATT and SNEGSKA (reference sequence). Trimming took off 6 bases at V and 2 bases at J, with 17 bases between the two ends. This CDR3 contains 14 residues. The DNA for the CDR3 is TGCAGTGCCAGGGGGAGGGGAGGGCCCTACGAGCAGTACTTC. Its translation: CSARGRGGPYEQYF.

This clonotype was observed at least ten times. The CDR3 spells CASSPQRTGRAEAFF. Written as DNA, the CDR3 is TGTGCCAGCAGCCCGCAAAGGACAGGGCGGGCTGAAGCTTTCTTT. This chain links TRBV7-8 with TRBJ1-1; 8 bases are a match to TRBD1. Trimming took 5 bases from V and 6 from J; bases not matched to a gene: 11. Germline V lookup: CDR1 SGHVS, CDR2 FQNEAQ. This CDR3 comprises 15 residues.

This clonotype was counted only a few times. The rearrangement uses TRBV19 and TRBJ2-7, with D hard to call. The CDR3 is 15 residues long. Germline V CDR1 and CDR2: LNHDA, SQIVND (reference sequence). The V and J ends lost 5 bases and 0 bases respectively, with 14 bases between them. The CDR3 loop reads CASSSSPDRSYEQYF. DNA for the CDR3: TGTGCCAGTAGTTCCTCACCGGACCGCTCCTACGAGCAGTACTTC.

The rearrangement joins TRBV9 to TRBJ2-7, with D perhaps matching TRBD1 (6 bases). The CDR3 consists of 13 residues. Trimming stripped 3 bases from V and 3 bases from J, with 10 bases between. Per the germline V gene, CDR1 is SGDLS and CDR2 is YYNGEE. The DNA for the CDR3 is TGTGCCAGCAGCGCCTCGGACAGCTACGAGCAGTACTTC. It translates to CASSASDSYEQYF.

This chain links TRBV28 with TRBJ2-7, with D hard to call. V was shortened by 3 bases and J by 7 bases, with 7 bases between the two germline ends. Germline V gene lookup returns CDR1 MDHEN and CDR2 SYDVKM. The CDR3 consists of 11 residues. CDR3 amino acids: CASSFLSEQYF. CDR3 coding DNA: TGTGCCAGCAGTTTTCTCTCGGAGCAGTACTTC.

With regard to this clonotype: This could be a read error, since a much larger clone is one nucleotide away. CDR3 sequence: CASSADRGSEAFF. The CDR3 DNA reads TGTGCCAGCAGCGCAGACCGGGGGTCTGAAGCTTTCTTT. This sequence joins TRBV7-2 and TRBJ1-1; the D gene is possibly TRBD1 (5 bases). The V gene's germline CDR1 is SGHTA and CDR2 FQGNSA. The V end lost 5 bases, the J end lost 6 bases, and 13 bases lay between the germline ends. The CDR3 totals 13 residues.

This clonotype was observed a handful of times. The genes are TRBV7-9 and TRBJ1-1; the D gene is possibly TRBD1 (6 bases). CDR1 is SEHNR, CDR2 FQNEAQ, per germline (reference sequence). V lost 6 bases, J lost 5 bases, and 22 bases lay in between. The CDR3 contains 16 residues. The CDR3 DNA is TGTGCCAGCAGTTCCTCCACTTCAACAGGGAAAACTGAAGCTTTCTTT. Its protein is CASSSSTSTGKTEAFF.

The table lists this clonotype with a few counts. The chain combines TRBV24-1 with TRBJ2-3; tentatively, D is TRBD1 (5 bases). The V gene lost 3 bases and the J gene lost 0 bases, with 9 bases spanning the gap. CDR3 length: 15 residues. Germline V gene lookup returns CDR1 KGHDR and CDR2 SFDVKD. In nucleotides, the CDR3 is TGTGCCACCAGTGATGCGACAGCTAGCACAGATACGCAGTATTTT. This codes for CATSDATASTDTQYF.

In this sample, this clonotype turned up a few times. DNA of the CDR3: TGTGCCAGCAGTTACTCGACCAGCGTAAGCACAGATACGCAGTATTTT. Amino acids: CASSYSTSVSTDTQYF. This rearrangement joins TRBV6-2 or TRBV6-3 to TRBJ2-3, with D hard to call. Germline CDR1 is MNHEY and CDR2 is SVGEGT. This CDR3 has 16 residues. The V end lost 0 bases, the J end lost 0 bases, and 10 bases lay between the germline ends.

The DNA for the CDR3 is TGCGCCAGCAGCTTTACGGTTAGCACAGATACGCAGTATTTT. Encoded protein: CASSFTVSTDTQYF. The rearrangement uses TRBV5-1 and TRBJ2-3; D unclear. The CDR3 contains 14 residues. The V gene's germline CDR1 is SGHRS and CDR2 YFSETQ. Trimming cost V 2 bases and J 0 bases, with 7 bases left between them.

This clonotype was detected many times. The rearrangement links TRBV2 to TRBJ2-5, with TRBD1 matching over 9 bases. V lost 6 bases to trimming and J lost 7 bases; unmatched junction nucleotides: 9. This CDR3 is 14 amino acids long. Per the germline V gene, CDR1 is SNHLY and CDR2 is FYNNEI. CDR3 DNA sequence: TGTGCCAGCAGGCAAGGGACAGGGCCGGGGACCCAGTACTTC. Amino acid sequence: CASRQGTGPGTQYF.

This rearrangement joins TRBV5-1 to TRBJ2-5; 8 nucleotides match TRBD2. The V segment lost 4 bases and the J segment 5 bases; nucleotides outside the gene matches: 10. CDR1 and CDR2 (germline): SGHRS, YFSETQ. The CDR3 spans 15 residues. CDR3 DNA sequence: TGCGCCAGCAGCCGGGAGGGGACTCTCGGCGAGACCCAGTACTTC. Encoded protein: CASSREGTLGETQYF.

This clonotype was seen at least ten times. This chain joins TRBV7-6 and TRBJ2-3, with TRBD2 matching 11 bases. V dropped 6 bases and J dropped 0; count of bases not matched to a gene: 5. This CDR3 contains 16 residues. Germline loops: CDR1 SGHVS, CDR2 FNYEAQ. CDR3 coding DNA: TGTGCCAGCAGTCCCAGGACTAGCGGGAGCACAGATACGCAGTATTTT. Its translation is CASSPRTSGSTDTQYF.

This clonotype was seen a handful of times. The chain recombines TRBV5-8 with TRBJ1-1, with unresolved D. Germline CDR1 and CDR2: SGHTS and YDEGEE. The CDR3 contains 12 residues. Trimming cost V 2 bases and J 5 bases, with 7 bases left between them. This chain's CDR3 is CASSFTLTEAFF. The CDR3 DNA sequence: TGTGCCAGCAGCTTCACGTTGACTGAAGCTTTCTTT. Variable domain in full (rest from reference TRBV5-8 and TRBJ1-1): EAGVTQSPTHLIKTRGQQATLRCSPISGHTSVYWYQQALGLGLQFLLWYDEGEERNRGNFPPRFSGRQFPNYSSELNVNALELEDSALYLCASSFTLTEAFFGQGTRLTVV.

There are many counts of this clonotype. The chain couples TRBV2 to TRBJ1-2; D ambiguous. Deletions cut 8 bases from V and 6 bases from J, with 16 bases between. This CDR3 has 13 residues. The V gene's germline CDR1 is SNHLY and CDR2 FYNNEI. The CDR3 coding sequence is TGTGCCAGCCGCCGACTTGGGGTCGATGGCTACACCTTC. Amino acids: CASRRLGVDGYTF.

This clonotype was counted ten times or more. The chain recombines TRBV6-5 with TRBJ2-7, with unresolved D. The germline V gene has CDR1 MNHEY and CDR2 SVGAGI. V lost 0 bases, J lost 2 bases, and 8 bases lay in between. The CDR3 is made up of 14 amino acids. CDR3: CASSYSFGTYEQYF. The CDR3 nucleotides are TGTGCCAGCAGTTACTCGTTTGGAACCTACGAGCAGTACTTC.

This clonotype was recorded only once. Relative to the germline gene, one junction end is altered; a read error may explain this. The CDR3 here is CRAYPSGRVTGELIF. For the CDR3, the DNA is TGCAGGGCTTACCCTAGCGGGAGGGTGACCGGGGAGCTGATTTTT. V gene TRBV20-1 combines with J gene TRBJ2-2; TRBD2 agrees at 12 bases. Germline-derived CDR1 and CDR2 are DFQATT and SNEGSKA (reference sequence). The CDR3 extends over 15 amino acids.

There are many counts of this clonotype. The chain employs TRBV30 and TRBJ1-1; tentative D call: TRBD1 (5 bases). Germline V gives CDR1 GTSNPN, CDR2 SVGIG (reference sequence). V gave up 0 bases and J gave up 5 bases, with 10 bases separating them. The CDR3 has 13 amino acids. The CDR3 sequence: CAWSVGDFTEAFF. Here the CDR3 DNA reads TGTGCCTGGAGTGTTGGGGACTTTACTGAAGCTTTCTTT.

This clonotype was observed many times. The V and J genes are TRBV20-1 and TRBJ1-2, with D possibly TRBD1 on 5 matching bases. Trimming stripped 7 bases from V and 1 base from J, with 13 bases between. Germline-derived CDR1 and CDR2 are DFQATT and SNEGSKA (reference sequence). The CDR3 totals 13 residues. The CDR3 region has the DNA TGCAGTGTGGGGGAAGGGTATAACTATGGCTACACCTTC. This encodes CSVGEGYNYGYTF.

This clonotype was counted at least ten times. The chain is built from TRBV2 and TRBJ2-7; D assignment may be TRBD1 or TRBD2 (6 bases each). Per the germline V gene, CDR1 is SNHLY and CDR2 is FYNNEI. V was shortened by 5 bases and J by 2 bases, with 16 bases between the two germline ends. The CDR3 contains 15 residues. The CDR3 sequence: CASSSGGLGAYEQYF. In DNA form, the CDR3 reads TGTGCCAGCAGTTCCGGGGGCCTCGGCGCCTACGAGCAGTACTTC.

The chain couples TRBV6-1 to TRBJ2-1; D not certain. V was pared by 6 bases and J by 8 bases, with 14 bases between. CDR3 size: 13 residues. The germline V gene has CDR1 MNHNS and CDR2 SASEGT. The CDR3 sequence is CASSLSSYYEQFF. CDR3 nucleotides: TGTGCCAGCAGCCTTAGCAGTTACTATGAGCAGTTCTTC.

This clonotype came up once. The rearrangement links TRBV6-1 to TRBJ2-1, with 15 nucleotides matching TRBD2. Germline CDR1 and CDR2: MNHNS and SASEGT. V shed 6 bases and J 8 bases; nucleotides not matched to a gene: 5. The CDR3 covers 15 residues. Here the CDR3 reads CASRDGLAGGDEQFF. In DNA form, the CDR3 reads TGTGCCAGCAGGGACGGACTAGCGGGAGGGGATGAGCAGTTCTTC.

This clonotype was recorded many times. The rearrangement links TRBV7-2 to TRBJ2-3; 11 bases align to TRBD2. V trimming: 4 bases; J trimming: 2 bases; junction bases outside the gene matches: 5. The length of the CDR3 is 16 residues. Germline CDR1 is SGHTA and CDR2 is FQGNSA. The CDR3 DNA reads as TGTGCCAGCAGCTCTTGGACTAGCGGGTACACAGATACGCAGTATTTT. It codes for CASSSWTSGYTDTQYF.

This clonotype was recorded many times. V usage is TRBV24-1 and J usage is TRBJ1-4; D ambiguous. Germline CDR1 KGHDR, CDR2 SFDVKD. The V and J ends lost 2 bases and 8 bases respectively, with 8 bases between them. The CDR3 totals 13 residues. CDR3: CATSDSGLEKLFF. CDR3 coding DNA: TGTGCCACCAGTGATTCAGGACTCGAAAAACTGTTTTTT.